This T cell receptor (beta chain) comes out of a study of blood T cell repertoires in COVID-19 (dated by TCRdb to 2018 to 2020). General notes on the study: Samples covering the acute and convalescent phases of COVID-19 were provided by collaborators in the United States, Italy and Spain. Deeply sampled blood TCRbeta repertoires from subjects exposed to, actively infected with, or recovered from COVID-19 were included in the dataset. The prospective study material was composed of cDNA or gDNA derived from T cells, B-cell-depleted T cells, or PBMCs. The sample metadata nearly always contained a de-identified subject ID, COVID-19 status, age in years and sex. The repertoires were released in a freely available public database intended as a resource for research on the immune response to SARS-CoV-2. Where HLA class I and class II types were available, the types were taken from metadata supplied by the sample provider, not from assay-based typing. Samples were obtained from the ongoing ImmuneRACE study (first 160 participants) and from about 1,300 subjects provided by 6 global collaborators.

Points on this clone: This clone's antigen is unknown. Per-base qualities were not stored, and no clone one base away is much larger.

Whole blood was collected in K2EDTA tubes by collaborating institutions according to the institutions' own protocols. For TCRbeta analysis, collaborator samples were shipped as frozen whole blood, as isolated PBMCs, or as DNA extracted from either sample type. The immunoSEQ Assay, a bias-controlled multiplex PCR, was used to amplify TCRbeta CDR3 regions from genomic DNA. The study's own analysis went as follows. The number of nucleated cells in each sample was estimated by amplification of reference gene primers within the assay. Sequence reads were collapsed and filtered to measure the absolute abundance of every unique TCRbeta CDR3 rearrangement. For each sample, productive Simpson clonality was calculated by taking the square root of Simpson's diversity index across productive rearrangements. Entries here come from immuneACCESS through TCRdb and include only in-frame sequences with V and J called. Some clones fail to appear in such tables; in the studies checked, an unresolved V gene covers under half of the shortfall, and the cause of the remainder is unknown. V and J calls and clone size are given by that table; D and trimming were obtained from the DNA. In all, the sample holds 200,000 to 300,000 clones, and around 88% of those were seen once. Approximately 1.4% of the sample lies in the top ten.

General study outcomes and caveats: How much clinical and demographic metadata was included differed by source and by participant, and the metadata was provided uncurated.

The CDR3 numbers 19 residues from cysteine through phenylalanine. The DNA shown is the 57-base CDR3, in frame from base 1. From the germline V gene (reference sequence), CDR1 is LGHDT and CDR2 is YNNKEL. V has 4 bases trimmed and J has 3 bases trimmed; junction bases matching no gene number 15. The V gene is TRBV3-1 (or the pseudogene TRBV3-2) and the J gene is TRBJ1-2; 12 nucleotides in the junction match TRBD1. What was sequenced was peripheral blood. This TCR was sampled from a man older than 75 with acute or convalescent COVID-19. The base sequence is TGTGCCAGCAGCCCTCCCTGGGGGACAGGGGGCCTCAACTACTATGGCTACACCTTC. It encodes CASSPPWGTGGLNYYGYTF.